This T cell receptor (beta chain) was observed in a study of Ad26.COV2.S vaccination and SARS-CoV-2 variants (dated by TCRdb to 2020 to 2023). Some background on the complete study: Donors in the vaccine arm were drawn from COV1001, a multicentre, randomized, double-blind, placebo-controlled phase I-IIa trial testing Ad26.COV2.S in healthy adults. TCRbeta repertoire sequencing was used to assess the specificity and breadth of SARS-CoV-2-reactive T cell receptors after Ad26.COV2.S vaccination. Investigators remained blinded to trial group allocation during experiments and outcome assessment. The TCR-sequenced set comprised about 32 samples: approximately 19 Ad26.COV2.S vaccine recipients, 5 placebo recipients and 8 SARS-CoV-2 convalescent individuals. Ad26.COV2.S was given intramuscularly at 5x10^10 or 1x10^11 viral particles, as a single shot or as two shots 56 days apart. Trial participants were randomized into five groups of five, in which low-dose or high-dose Ad26.COV2.S was given once or twice, or placebo was given on both occasions. Results the study describes overall, beyond this receptor: Substantial breadth of spike-specific CD8+ and CD4+ T cell responses was reported after vaccination. The study was not powered to compare responses between vaccine doses or regimens. According to the authors, total T cell responses may have been underestimated by the TCR breadth and depth analyses. Spike-specific TCR breadth was higher in Ad26.COV2.S recipients than in placebo recipients (P = 0.0014). Vaccine and placebo recipients had comparable non-spike TCR breadth, which fits with the vaccine containing only spike.

The immunoSEQ Assay was used to sequence TCRbeta CDR3 regions. After extraction, genomic DNA underwent amplification by bias-controlled multiplex PCR, followed by high-throughput sequencing. The original pipeline was this. To quantify the absolute abundance of every unique TCRbeta CDR3 region, sequences were collapsed and filtered. T cell fraction was estimated by normalizing TCRbeta template counts to usable DNA, with usable DNA measured through amplification of reference genes found in all nucleated cells. Repertoire TCRs were annotated as SARS-CoV-2-specific by exact matching of V gene, CDR3 amino acid sequence and J gene to a known reactive TCR set. MIRA supplied the reference SARS-CoV-2 TCR set, which was filtered for enrichment in COVID-19-positive ImmuneCODE repertoires so that public or cross-reactive TCRs were removed. Using the MIRA antigens, annotated TCRs were further analysed by specific ORF or by position within an ORF. Depth was the summed frequency of annotated unique rearrangements, while breadth was defined as annotated unique rearrangements over total unique productive rearrangements. Two-sided Wilcoxon rank-sum tests were used to compare TCR breadth between groups. The immuneACCESS repertoire file appears here via TCRdb, limited to in-frame rearrangements. These files lack a portion of the clones; in checked studies, under half of the deficit traces to unresolved V genes, and the cause of the others is not known. V, J and clone size reflect that table, while D and trimming were determined from the DNA. For this sample the table gives 350,000 to 450,000 clones, of which around four fifths were detected only once. The ten largest clones take up approximately 7% of the sample.

Trimming removed 4 bases from V and 5 bases from J; the gene matches leave 6 bases unexplained. Counted from cysteine to phenylalanine, this CDR3 has 14 amino acids. The only DNA kept is the CDR3, 42 bases in frame from the first base. Reading the germline V gene (reference sequence) gives CDR1 MNHEY and CDR2 SMNVEV. The treatment or condition label here, explained by the study, means: 19 received Ad26.COV2.S at low or high dose, single or two shots; about 5 received placebo; per-sample allocation not given. For vaccine and placebo recipients, repertoires were sequenced using samples collected on day 63 after the first injection. In Cohort 1b, about 25 adults aged 18-55 years were enrolled at a single site in Boston, USA, between 29 July and 7 August 2020. Ad26.COV2.S consisted of a replication-incompetent adenovirus type 26 vector by which a prefusion-stabilized SARS-CoV-2 spike protein from the original Wuhan strain was expressed.

This clone has a single count. The target of this receptor is not known. No base quality information exists; no much larger clone differs at one position. The sequence is built from TRBV27 and TRBJ2-5; TRBD2 matches 8 bases in the middle. The specimen was peripheral blood, collected in a trial of Ad26.COV2.S vaccine versus placebo. The clonotype comes from a person aged 18-65 years who received the Ad26.COV2.S COVID-19 vaccine or a placebo. The DNA sequence is given as TGTGCCAGCAGTTCTGGACTAGCTGGGGAGACCCAGTACTTC. This translates into CASSSGLAGETQYF.